This TCR beta chain was recovered during a study of T cells in Graves' hyperthyroidism and ophthalmopathy. Study overall: Peripheral blood draws took place at initial diagnosis, ahead of any treatment.

Study-level findings and limits: Peripheral blood also featured most of the thyroid clonotypes expanded above 0.001.

This clonotype has more than one count but fewer than ten. Its antigen is currently unknown. CDR1 and CDR2 from the germline V gene are DFQATT and SNEGSKA (reference sequence). The CDR3 loop spans 14 amino acids. The ends lost 6 bases at V and 5 bases at J; junction bases unmatched: 9. An approximately 10 ml volume of fresh peripheral blood provided the PBMCs. TCR beta CDR3 region amplification was performed from RNA transcripts. TCR CDR3 regions were first amplified by RT-PCR with HTBI primers. Each CDR3 protein gets one entry after TCRdb re-called the multiplex PCR reads with MiXCR. Of approximately 600,000 distinct CDR3 sequences listed, 20% to 25% are singletons.

Sequencing input: blood. The V call is TRBV20-1, the J call TRBJ2-7, with 11 bases aligning to TRBD2. This clonotype was obtained from a man younger than 45 with Graves' ophthalmopathy. The CDR3 sequence is CSAADTSGRHEQYF. The CDR3 coding sequence is TGCAGTGCCGCCGATACTAGCGGGAGACACGAGCAGTACTTC.